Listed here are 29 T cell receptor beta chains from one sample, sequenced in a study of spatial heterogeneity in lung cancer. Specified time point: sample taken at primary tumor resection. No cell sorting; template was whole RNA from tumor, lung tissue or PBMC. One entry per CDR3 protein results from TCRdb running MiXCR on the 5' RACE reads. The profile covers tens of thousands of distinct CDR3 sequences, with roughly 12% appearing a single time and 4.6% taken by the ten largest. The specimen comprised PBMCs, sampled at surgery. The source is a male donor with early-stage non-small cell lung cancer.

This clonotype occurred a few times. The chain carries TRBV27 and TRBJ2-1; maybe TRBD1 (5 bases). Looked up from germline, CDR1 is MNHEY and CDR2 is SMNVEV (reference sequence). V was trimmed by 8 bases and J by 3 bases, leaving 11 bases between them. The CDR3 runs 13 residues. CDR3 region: CASQGLGYNEQFF. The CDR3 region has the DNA TGTGCCAGCCAGGGATTAGGCTACAATGAGCAGTTCTTC.

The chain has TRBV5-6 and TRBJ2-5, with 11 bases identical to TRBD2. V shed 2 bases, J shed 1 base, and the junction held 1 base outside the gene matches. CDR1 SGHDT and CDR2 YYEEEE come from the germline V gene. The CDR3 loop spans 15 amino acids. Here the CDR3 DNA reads TGTGCCAGCAGCTTACTAGCGGGGGTCCAAGAGACCCAGTACTTC. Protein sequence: CASSLLAGVQETQYF.

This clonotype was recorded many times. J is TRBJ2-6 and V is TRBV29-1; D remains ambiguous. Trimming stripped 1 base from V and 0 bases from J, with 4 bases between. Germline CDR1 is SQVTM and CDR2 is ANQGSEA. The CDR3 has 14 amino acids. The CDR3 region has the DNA TGCAGCGTTGAAGGGGGCTCTGGGGCCAACGTCCTGACTTTC. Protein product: CSVEGGSGANVLTF.

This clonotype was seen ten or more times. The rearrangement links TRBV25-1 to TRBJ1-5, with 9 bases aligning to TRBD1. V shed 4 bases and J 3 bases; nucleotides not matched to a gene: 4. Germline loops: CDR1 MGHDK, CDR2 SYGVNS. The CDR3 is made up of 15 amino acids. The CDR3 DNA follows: TGTGCCAGCAGTGCCGGGACAGGGAACAATCAGCCCCAGCATTTT. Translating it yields CASSAGTGNNQPQHF. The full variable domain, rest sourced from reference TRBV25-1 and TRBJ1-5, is EADIYQTPRYLVIGTGKKITLECSQTMGHDKMYWYQQDPGMELHLIHYSYGVNSTEKGDLSSESTVSRIRTEHFPLTLESARPSHTSQYLCASSAGTGNNQPQHFGDGTRLSIL.

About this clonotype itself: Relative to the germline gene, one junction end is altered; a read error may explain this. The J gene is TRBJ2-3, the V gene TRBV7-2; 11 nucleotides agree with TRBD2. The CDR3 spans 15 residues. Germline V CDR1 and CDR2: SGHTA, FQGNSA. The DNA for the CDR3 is TGTGCCAGCGGCTTAGCTAGCGGGAGGACAGATACGCAGTATTTT. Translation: CASGLASGRTDTQYF.

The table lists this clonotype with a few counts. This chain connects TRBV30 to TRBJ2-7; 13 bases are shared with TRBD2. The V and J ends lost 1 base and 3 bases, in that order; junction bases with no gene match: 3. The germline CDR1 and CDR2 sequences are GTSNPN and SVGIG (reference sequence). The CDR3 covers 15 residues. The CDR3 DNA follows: TGTGCCTGGAGTGCCGGACTAGCGGGGGTCTACGAGCAGTACTTC. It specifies CAWSAGLAGVYEQYF.

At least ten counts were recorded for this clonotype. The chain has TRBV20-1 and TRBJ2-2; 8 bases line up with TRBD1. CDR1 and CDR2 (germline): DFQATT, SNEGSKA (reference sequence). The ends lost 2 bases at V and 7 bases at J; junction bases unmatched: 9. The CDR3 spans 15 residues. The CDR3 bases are TGCAGTGCTAGATCTGGACAGGGAACCGGCGGGGAGCTGTTTTTT. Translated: CSARSGQGTGGELFF.

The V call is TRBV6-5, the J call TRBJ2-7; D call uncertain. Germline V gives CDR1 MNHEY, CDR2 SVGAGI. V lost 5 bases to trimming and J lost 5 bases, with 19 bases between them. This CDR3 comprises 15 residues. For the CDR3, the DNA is TGTGCCAGCAGTCACCCGGGCTCCGGTGTTAACGAGCAGTACTTC. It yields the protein CASSHPGSGVNEQYF.

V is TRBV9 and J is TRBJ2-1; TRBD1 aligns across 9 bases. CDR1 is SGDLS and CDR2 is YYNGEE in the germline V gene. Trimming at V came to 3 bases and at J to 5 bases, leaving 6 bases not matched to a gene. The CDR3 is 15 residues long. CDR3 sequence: CASSEGDRADNEQFF. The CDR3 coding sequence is TGTGCCAGCAGCGAGGGGGACAGGGCGGACAATGAGCAGTTCTTC.

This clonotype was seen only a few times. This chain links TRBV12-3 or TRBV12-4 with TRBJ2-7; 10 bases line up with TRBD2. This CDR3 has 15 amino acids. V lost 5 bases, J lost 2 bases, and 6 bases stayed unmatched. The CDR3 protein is CASSLGLAGAYEQYF. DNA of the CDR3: TGTGCCAGCAGTCTAGGGCTAGCGGGGGCCTACGAGCAGTACTTC.

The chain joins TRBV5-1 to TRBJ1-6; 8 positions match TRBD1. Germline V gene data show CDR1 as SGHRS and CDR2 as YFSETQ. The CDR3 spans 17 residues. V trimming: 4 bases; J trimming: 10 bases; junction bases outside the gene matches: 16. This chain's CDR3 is CASSPVDRGVEFSPLHF. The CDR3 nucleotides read TGCGCCAGCAGCCCGGTAGACAGGGGAGTTGAATTCTCACCCCTCCACTTT.

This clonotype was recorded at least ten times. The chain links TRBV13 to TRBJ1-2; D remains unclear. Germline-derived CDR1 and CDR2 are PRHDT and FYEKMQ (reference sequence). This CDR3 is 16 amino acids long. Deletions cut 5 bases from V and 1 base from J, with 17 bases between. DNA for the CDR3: TGTGCCAGCAGCCACGGTACCTTTGAAGTTAACTATGGCTACACCTTC. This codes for CASSHGTFEVNYGYTF.

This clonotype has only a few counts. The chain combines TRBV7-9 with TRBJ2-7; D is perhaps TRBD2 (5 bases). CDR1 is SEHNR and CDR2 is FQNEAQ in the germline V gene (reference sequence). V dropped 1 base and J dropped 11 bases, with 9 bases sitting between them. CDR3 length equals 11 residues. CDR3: CASSLVWEKYF. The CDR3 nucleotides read TGTGCCAGCAGCTTAGTGTGGGAGAAGTACTTC.

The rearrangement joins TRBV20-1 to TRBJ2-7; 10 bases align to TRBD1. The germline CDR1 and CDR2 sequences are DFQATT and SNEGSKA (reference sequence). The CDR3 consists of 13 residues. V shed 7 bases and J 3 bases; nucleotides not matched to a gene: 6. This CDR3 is CSVMGQGNYEQYF. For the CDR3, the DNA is TGCAGTGTTATGGGACAGGGGAACTACGAGCAGTACTTC.

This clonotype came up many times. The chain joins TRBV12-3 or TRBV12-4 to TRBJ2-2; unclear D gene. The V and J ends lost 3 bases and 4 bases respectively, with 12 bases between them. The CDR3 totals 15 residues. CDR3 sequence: CASSFAGAFTGELFF. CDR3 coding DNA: TGTGCCAGCAGTTTCGCAGGAGCCTTCACCGGGGAGCTGTTTTTT.

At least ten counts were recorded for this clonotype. CDR3 DNA sequence: TGCAGTGCTAGAGAGGTGACAGATACGCAGTATTTT. It yields the protein CSAREVTDTQYF. J is TRBJ2-3 and V is TRBV20-1; D uncertain. The V and J ends lost 0 bases and 3 bases respectively, with 4 bases between them. The CDR3 is 12 residues long. Germline V gives CDR1 DFQATT, CDR2 SNEGSKA (reference sequence).

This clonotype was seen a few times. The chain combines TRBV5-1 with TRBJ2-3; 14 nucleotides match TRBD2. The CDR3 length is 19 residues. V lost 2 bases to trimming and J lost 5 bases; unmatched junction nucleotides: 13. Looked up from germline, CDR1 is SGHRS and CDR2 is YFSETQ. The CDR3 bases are TGCGCCAGCAGCTTAAGCGGGACTAGCGGGGGCCCGCCTAGAGATACGCAGTATTTT. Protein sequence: CASSLSGTSGGPPRDTQYF.

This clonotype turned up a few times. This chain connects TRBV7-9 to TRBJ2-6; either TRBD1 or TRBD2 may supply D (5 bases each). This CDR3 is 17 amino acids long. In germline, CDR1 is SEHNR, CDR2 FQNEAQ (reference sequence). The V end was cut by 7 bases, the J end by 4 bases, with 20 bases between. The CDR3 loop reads CASTVGDELQGANVLTF. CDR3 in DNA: TGTGCCAGCACTGTGGGGGACGAGTTGCAAGGGGCCAACGTCCTGACTTTC.

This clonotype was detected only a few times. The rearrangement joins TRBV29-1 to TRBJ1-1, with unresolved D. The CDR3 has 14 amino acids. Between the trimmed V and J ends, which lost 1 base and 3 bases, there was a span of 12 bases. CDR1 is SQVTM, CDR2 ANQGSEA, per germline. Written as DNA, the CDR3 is TGCAGCGTTGAAGTTCAGGCTAAGGACACTGAAGCTTTCTTT. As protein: CSVEVQAKDTEAFF.

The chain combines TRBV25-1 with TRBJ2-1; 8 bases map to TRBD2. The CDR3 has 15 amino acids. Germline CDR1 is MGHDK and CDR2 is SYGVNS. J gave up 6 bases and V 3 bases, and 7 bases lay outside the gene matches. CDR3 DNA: TGTGCCAGCAGTGATAATACGGGAGGGTTCAATGAGCAGTTCTTC. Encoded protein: CASSDNTGGFNEQFF.

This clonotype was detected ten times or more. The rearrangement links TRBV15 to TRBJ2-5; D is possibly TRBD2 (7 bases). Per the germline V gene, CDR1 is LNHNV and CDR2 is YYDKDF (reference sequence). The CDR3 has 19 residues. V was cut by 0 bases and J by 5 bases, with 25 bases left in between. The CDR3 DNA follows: TGTGCCACCAGCAGAGATGGAGGGCGGGGGCGCCTGGGGAGGGAGACCCAGTACTTC. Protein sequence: CATSRDGGRGRLGRETQYF. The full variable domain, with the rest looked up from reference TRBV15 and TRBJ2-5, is DAMVIQNPRYQVTQFGKPVTLSCSQTLNHNVMYWYQQKSSQAPKLLFHYYDKDFNNEADTPDNFQSRRPNTSFCFLDIRSPGLGDTAMYLCATSRDGGRGRLGRETQYFGPGTRLLVL.

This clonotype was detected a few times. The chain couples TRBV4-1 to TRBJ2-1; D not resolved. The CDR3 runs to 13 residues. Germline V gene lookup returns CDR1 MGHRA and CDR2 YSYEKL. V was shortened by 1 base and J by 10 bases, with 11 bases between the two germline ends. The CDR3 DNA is TGCGCCAGCAGCCAAGGAGGCGCACAGGAGCAGTTCTTC. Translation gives CASSQGGAQEQFF.

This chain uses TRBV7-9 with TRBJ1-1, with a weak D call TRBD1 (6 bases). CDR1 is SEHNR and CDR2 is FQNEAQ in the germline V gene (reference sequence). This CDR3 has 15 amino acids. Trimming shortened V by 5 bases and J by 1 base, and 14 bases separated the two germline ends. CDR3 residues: CASSENGQPNTEAFF. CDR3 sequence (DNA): TGTGCCAGCAGCGAAAACGGACAGCCGAACACTGAAGCTTTCTTT.

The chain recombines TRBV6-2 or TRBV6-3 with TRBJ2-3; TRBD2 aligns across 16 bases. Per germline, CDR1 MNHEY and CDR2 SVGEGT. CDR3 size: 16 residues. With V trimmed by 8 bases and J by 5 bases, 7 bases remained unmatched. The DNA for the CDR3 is TGTGCCAGCCACGGGACTAGCGGGAGGGCCGGAGATACGCAGTATTTT. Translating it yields CASHGTSGRAGDTQYF.

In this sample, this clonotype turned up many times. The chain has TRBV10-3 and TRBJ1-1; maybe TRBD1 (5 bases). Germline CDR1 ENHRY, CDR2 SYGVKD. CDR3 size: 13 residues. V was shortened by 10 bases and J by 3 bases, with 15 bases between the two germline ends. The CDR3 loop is CASLRGEYTEAFF. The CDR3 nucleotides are TGTGCCAGCTTGCGAGGGGAGTACACTGAAGCTTTCTTT.

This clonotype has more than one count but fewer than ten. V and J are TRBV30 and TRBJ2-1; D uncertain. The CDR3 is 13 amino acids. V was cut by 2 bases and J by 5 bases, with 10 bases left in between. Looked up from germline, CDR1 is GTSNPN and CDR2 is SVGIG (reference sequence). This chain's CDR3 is CAWSLPIHNEQFF. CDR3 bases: TGTGCCTGGAGTCTCCCTATCCACAATGAGCAGTTCTTC.

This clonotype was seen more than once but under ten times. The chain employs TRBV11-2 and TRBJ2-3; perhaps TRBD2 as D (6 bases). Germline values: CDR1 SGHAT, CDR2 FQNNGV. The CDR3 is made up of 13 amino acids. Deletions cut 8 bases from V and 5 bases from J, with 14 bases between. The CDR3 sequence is CASGGESRDTQYF. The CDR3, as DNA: TGTGCCAGCGGCGGGGAATCTCGAGATACGCAGTATTTT.

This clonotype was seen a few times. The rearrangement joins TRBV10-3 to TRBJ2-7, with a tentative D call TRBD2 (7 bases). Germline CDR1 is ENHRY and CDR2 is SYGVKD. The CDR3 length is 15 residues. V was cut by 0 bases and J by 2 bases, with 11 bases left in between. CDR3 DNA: TGTGCCATCAGTGAGTCAGGGGGGGCCCCCTACGAGCAGTACTTC. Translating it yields CAISESGGAPYEQYF.

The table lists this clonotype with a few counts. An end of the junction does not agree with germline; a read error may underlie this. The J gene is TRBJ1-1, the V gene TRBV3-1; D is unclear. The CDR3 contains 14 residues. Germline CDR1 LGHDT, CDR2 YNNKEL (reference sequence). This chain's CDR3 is CASSPRSLKTEAFF. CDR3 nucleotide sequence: TGTGCCAGCAGCCCCCGGTCCCTGAAGACTGAAGCTTTCTTT.